Shown below are 14 T cell receptor beta chains from a single sample sequenced in a study of T cells in Graves' hyperthyroidism and ophthalmopathy. RNA transcripts provided the source from which TCR beta CDR3 regions were amplified. First-round RT-PCR targeting the TCR CDR3 was performed with the HTBI primer set. TCRdb re-analysed the multiplex PCR reads in MiXCR, keeping a single row per CDR3 protein. The sample shows 270,000 or so distinct CDR3 sequences, 20% to 30% of them seen only once. Sequenced input: blood. These receptors were collected from a middle-aged man with Graves' hyperthyroidism that later progressed to Graves' ophthalmopathy.

This clonotype was picked up many times. The rearrangement uses TRBV7-8 and TRBJ1-3, with D perhaps TRBD1 (5 bases). Per germline, CDR1 SGHVS and CDR2 FQNEAQ. Trimming took 3 bases from V and 1 from J, leaving 10 bases between them. The CDR3 contains 15 residues. DNA for the CDR3: TGTGCCAGCAGCTTGGGGCCGGGGTCTGGAAACACCATATATTTT. As protein: CASSLGPGSGNTIYF.

This clonotype was seen ten or more times. V and J are TRBV12-3 or TRBV12-4 and TRBJ2-6; TRBD1 aligns across 7 bases. The length of the CDR3 is 16 residues. The V segment lost 7 bases and the J segment 4 bases; nucleotides outside the gene matches: 10. The CDR3 region is CASNPGQLRGANVLTF. In nucleotides, the CDR3 is TGTGCCAGCAACCCGGGACAGCTAAGGGGGGCCAACGTCCTGACTTTC.

This clonotype appeared many times. This chain uses TRBV2 with TRBJ1-2; 7 bases are shared with TRBD1. Germline CDR1 SNHLY, CDR2 FYNNEI. V was clipped by 6 bases and J by 0 bases; unmatched bases: 4. The CDR3 is 14 amino acids. The CDR3 here is CASRDRESNYGYTF. CDR3 sequence (DNA): TGTGCCAGCAGAGACAGGGAGTCTAACTATGGCTACACCTTC.

Ten or more counts support this clonotype. The CDR3 nucleotides are TGTGCCAGCAGTCCATCGTTGACAGGGACCACCGGGGAGCTGTTTTTT. It translates to CASSPSLTGTTGELFF. The chain carries TRBV12-3 or TRBV12-4 and TRBJ2-2; TRBD1 matches 7 bases. V shed 5 bases, J shed 4 bases, and the junction held 10 bases outside the gene matches. The CDR3 spans 16 residues.

Ten or more counts support this clonotype. The V and J genes are TRBV5-1 and TRBJ2-2, with 9 bases identical to TRBD2. CDR1 and CDR2 from the germline V gene are SGHRS and YFSETQ. The length of the CDR3 is 17 residues. Unmatched junction bases numbered 13, after V lost 7 bases and J lost 3 bases. The CDR3, as DNA: TGCGCCAGCGCCTTGGGGCTAGCGGGACGATACACCGGGGAGCTGTTTTTT. Translation: CASALGLAGRYTGELFF.

This clonotype was detected many times. V usage is TRBV10-2 and J usage is TRBJ2-7; 10 bases align to TRBD1. This CDR3 is built from 12 residues. The junction had 0 bases not matched to a gene; V was cut back by 8 bases and J by 2 bases. Germline CDR1 reads WSHSY; CDR2 reads SAAADI. Here the CDR3 DNA reads TGCGCCAGCGGGACAGGGGCCTACGAGCAGTACTTC. Translation: CASGTGAYEQYF.

Ten or more counts support this clonotype. The chain carries TRBV28 and TRBJ1-1; unclear D gene. The CDR3 runs 11 residues. V lost 8 bases, J lost 6 bases, and 10 bases lay in between. Germline V gives CDR1 MDHEN, CDR2 SYDVKM. DNA for the CDR3: TGTGCCAGCGGTGACGGACCTGAAGCTTTCTTT. Its protein is CASGDGPEAFF.

In its sample, this clonotype was seen many times. V usage is TRBV3-1 and J usage is TRBJ1-1; no clear D gene. Trimming removed 4 bases from V and 6 bases from J, with 15 bases in between. The CDR3 runs to 14 residues. Per germline, CDR1 LGHDT and CDR2 YNNKEL (reference sequence). The CDR3 sequence is CASSLNGRTAEAFF. The CDR3 DNA follows: TGTGCCAGCAGCCTAAATGGGAGAACAGCTGAAGCTTTCTTT.

This clonotype was found many times. The rearrangement joins TRBV7-8 to TRBJ1-1; TRBD1 agrees at 12 bases. The CDR3 sequence is 14 residues long. The V gene end was trimmed by 5 bases and the J gene end by 7 bases; junction bases not matched to a gene: 5. Germline V lookup: CDR1 SGHVS, CDR2 FQNEAQ. The CDR3 DNA reads as TGTGCCAGCAGCGCGGGACAGGGGGCCGGTGAAGCTTTCTTT. Protein product: CASSAGQGAGEAFF.

This clonotype appeared many times. This chain connects TRBV20-1 to TRBJ2-7, with D unresolved. The CDR3 extends over 11 amino acids. The ends were cut back, 3 bases at V and 6 bases at J, with 9 bases in the middle. Germline V gene lookup returns CDR1 DFQATT and CDR2 SNEGSKA (reference sequence). The CDR3 DNA sequence: TGCAGTGCTAGGGGTCCCTTCGAGCAGTACTTC. The encoded protein is CSARGPFEQYF.

The chain joins TRBV12-3 or TRBV12-4 to TRBJ2-5, with TRBD1 identical over 10 bases. V lost 2 bases and J lost 2; bases outside the gene matches: 5. The CDR3 covers 16 residues. CDR3 bases: TGTGCCAGCAGTTTACCTCGGGACAGGGGTCAAGAGACCCAGTACTTC. This translates into CASSLPRDRGQETQYF.

The chain couples TRBV28 to TRBJ2-7, with D possibly being TRBD1 (7 bases). The V and J ends lost 5 bases and 3 bases respectively, with 14 bases between them. The CDR3 is 14 residues long. Germline lookup yields CDR1 MDHEN and CDR2 SYDVKM. CDR3: CASSQEGAIYEQYF. DNA of the CDR3: TGTGCCAGCAGTCAGGAGGGGGCCATCTACGAGCAGTACTTC.

This clonotype was counted many times. The J gene is TRBJ1-1, the V gene TRBV18; TRBD1 aligns across 7 bases. After removal of 6 bases from V and 1 base from J, the junction contained 5 bases not matched to a gene. Looked up from germline, CDR1 is KGHSH and CDR2 is LQKENI. This CDR3 spans 14 amino acids. For the CDR3, the DNA is TGTGCCAGCTCGCAGGGACAGACGAACACTGAAGCTTTCTTT. Translated, it gives CASSQGQTNTEAFF.

The chain uses TRBV30 and TRBJ1-5; 7 bases match TRBD1. V lost 1 base to trimming and J lost 4 bases; unmatched junction nucleotides: 1. CDR1 is GTSNPN, CDR2 SVGIG, per germline (reference sequence). The CDR3 has 13 amino acids. Written as DNA, the CDR3 is TGTGCCTGGAGTGGCAGGGGGAATCAGCCCCAGCATTTT. Translating gives CAWSGRGNQPQHF.